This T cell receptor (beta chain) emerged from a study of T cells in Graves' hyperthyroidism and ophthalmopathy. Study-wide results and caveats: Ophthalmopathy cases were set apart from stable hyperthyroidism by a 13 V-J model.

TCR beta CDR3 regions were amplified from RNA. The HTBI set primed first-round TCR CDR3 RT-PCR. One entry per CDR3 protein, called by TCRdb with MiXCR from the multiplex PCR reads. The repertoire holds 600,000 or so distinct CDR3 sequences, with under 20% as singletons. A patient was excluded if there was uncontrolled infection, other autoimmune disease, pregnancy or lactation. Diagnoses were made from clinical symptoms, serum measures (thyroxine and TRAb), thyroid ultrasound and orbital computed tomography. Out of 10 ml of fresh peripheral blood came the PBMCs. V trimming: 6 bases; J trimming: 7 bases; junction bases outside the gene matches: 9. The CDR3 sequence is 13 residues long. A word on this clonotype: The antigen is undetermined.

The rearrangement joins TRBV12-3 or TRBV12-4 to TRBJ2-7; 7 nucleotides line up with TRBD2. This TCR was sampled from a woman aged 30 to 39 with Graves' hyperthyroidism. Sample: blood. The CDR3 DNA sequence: TGTGCCAGCAGCATGACTAGCTACGGGGAGCAGTACTTC. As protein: CASSMTSYGEQYF.